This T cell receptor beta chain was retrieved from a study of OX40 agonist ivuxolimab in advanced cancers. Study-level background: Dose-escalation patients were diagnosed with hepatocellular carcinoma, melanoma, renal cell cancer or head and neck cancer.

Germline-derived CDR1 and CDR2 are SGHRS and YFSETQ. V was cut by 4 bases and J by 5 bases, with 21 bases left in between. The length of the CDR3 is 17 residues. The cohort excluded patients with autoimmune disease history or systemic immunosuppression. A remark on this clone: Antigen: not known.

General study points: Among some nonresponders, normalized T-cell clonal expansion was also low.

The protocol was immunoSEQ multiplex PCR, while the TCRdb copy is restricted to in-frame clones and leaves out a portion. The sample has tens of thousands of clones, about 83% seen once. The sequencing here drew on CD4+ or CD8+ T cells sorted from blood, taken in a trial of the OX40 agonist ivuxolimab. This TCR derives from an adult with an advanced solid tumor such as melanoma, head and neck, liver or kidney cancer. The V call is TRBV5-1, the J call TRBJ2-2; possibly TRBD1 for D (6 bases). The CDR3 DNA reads TGCGCCAGCAGCCCCGAACTGACAGGCAGTACAACCGGGGAGCTGTTTTTT. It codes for CASSPELTGSTTGELFF.